The 17 T cell receptor beta chains given below trace back to one sample, sequenced in a study of T cells in Graves' hyperthyroidism and ophthalmopathy. Amplification yielded TCR beta CDR3 regions, with RNA transcripts as the source. The HTBI set primed first-round TCR CDR3 RT-PCR. TCRdb passed the multiplex PCR reads through MiXCR, listing each CDR3 protein once. The sample shows 300,000 to 400,000 distinct CDR3 sequences, 21% of them seen only once. Material: blood. All receptors come from a woman aged 50 to 65 with Graves' hyperthyroidism.

This clonotype was seen repeatedly, ten times or more. V is TRBV3-1 and J is TRBJ1-2; D not resolved. Looked up from germline, CDR1 is LGHDT and CDR2 is YNNKEL (reference sequence). CDR3 length: 12 residues. V lost 2 bases, J lost 6 bases, and 7 bases lay in between. CDR3 sequence (DNA): TGTGCCAGCAGCCAATCTGGGAATGGCTACACCTTC. This encodes CASSQSGNGYTF.

V and J are TRBV6-1 and TRBJ2-5; TRBD2 might be the D (6 bases). This CDR3 spans 13 amino acids. V was pared by 6 bases and J by 2 bases, with 10 bases between. Per the germline V gene, CDR1 is MNHNS and CDR2 is SASEGT. The CDR3 DNA sequence: TGTGCCAGCAGGGGGGGAAGGCAAGAGACCCAGTACTTC. Protein: CASRGGRQETQYF.

This clonotype showed up many times. The chain has TRBV28 and TRBJ1-2; TRBD1 is a possible D gene (6 bases). The V end lost 3 bases, the J end lost 2 bases, and 13 bases lay between the germline ends. This CDR3 comprises 15 residues. Germline-derived CDR1 and CDR2 are MDHEN and SYDVKM. The CDR3: CASSFYRDRNYGYTF. CDR3 coding DNA: TGTGCCAGCAGTTTCTACAGGGACCGGAACTATGGCTACACCTTC.

This clonotype was picked up many times. The chain combines TRBV5-1 with TRBJ2-2; 11 nucleotides align to TRBD1. Germline assignment: CDR1 SGHRS and CDR2 YFSETQ. Trimming removed 0 bases from V and 5 bases from J; junction bases left unmatched: 6. This CDR3 comprises 17 residues. Here the CDR3 DNA reads TGCGCCAGCAGCTTGGAAGGACAGGGGGCAGGGACCGGGGAGCTGTTTTTT. It encodes CASSLEGQGAGTGELFF. The complete variable domain, with remaining parts taken from reference TRBV5-1 and TRBJ2-2, reads KAGVTQTPRYLIKTRGQQVTLSCSPISGHRSVSWYQQTPGQGLQFLFEYFSETQRNKGNFPGRFSGRQFSNSRSEMNVSTLELGDSALYLCASSLEGQGAGTGELFFGEGSRLTVL.

This clonotype was picked up a small number of times. The genes are TRBV10-1 and TRBJ2-3, with 8 positions matching TRBD1. The CDR3 contains 14 residues. The germline V gene has CDR1 WNHNN and CDR2 SYGVQD (reference sequence). V trimming: 3 bases; J trimming: 3 bases; junction bases outside the gene matches: 2. CDR3 sequence reads: CASSEGQGTDTQYF. The CDR3 coding sequence is TGCGCCAGCAGTGAAGGACAGGGTACAGATACGCAGTATTTT.

This clonotype was seen many times. This sequence joins TRBV27 and TRBJ2-1; 11 bases map to TRBD2. V shed 3 bases, J shed 9 bases, and the junction held 7 bases outside the gene matches. Germline V gene sequence: CDR1 MNHEY, CDR2 SMNVEV (reference sequence). The CDR3 is 15 amino acids. The CDR3 here is CASSFRGLAGGEQFF. CDR3 sequence (DNA): TGTGCCAGCAGTTTCCGAGGTCTAGCGGGGGGTGAGCAGTTCTTC.

This clonotype was counted many times. The rearrangement links TRBV5-8 to TRBJ1-2, with 8 bases lining up with TRBD1. The CDR3 covers 15 residues. Germline V gives CDR1 SGHTS, CDR2 YDEGEE. Germline trimming cut 5 bases from V and 4 bases from J; bases unmatched to any gene: 10. This CDR3 reads CASSSRGPDRYGYTF. The CDR3 DNA follows: TGTGCCAGCAGTTCCAGGGGGCCGGATCGCTATGGCTACACCTTC.

The J gene is TRBJ1-2, the V gene TRBV29-1; D gene unclear. V lost 4 bases and J lost 8, with 8 bases in between. This CDR3 is 10 amino acids long. In germline, CDR1 is SQVTM, CDR2 ANQGSEA. CDR3 residues: CSVGPEGYTF. In nucleotides, the CDR3 is TGCAGCGTTGGCCCAGAAGGCTACACCTTC.

The rearrangement joins TRBV6-1 to TRBJ1-6; 10 positions agree with TRBD1. The CDR3 has 18 residues. J gave up 1 base and V 6 bases, and 9 bases lay outside the gene matches. Germline lookup yields CDR1 MNHNS and CDR2 SASEGT. The CDR3, as DNA: TGTGCCAGCAGGGAGACAGGGGGCGCGAGTTCCTATAATTCACCCCTCCACTTT. Translating gives CASRETGGASSYNSPLHF.

The J gene is TRBJ2-5, the V gene TRBV20-1, with 7 bases that match TRBD2. Per germline, CDR1 DFQATT and CDR2 SNEGSKA (reference sequence). The V and J ends lost 2 bases and 3 bases, in that order; junction bases with no gene match: 9. The CDR3 totals 15 residues. CDR3: CSARSRLAGEETQYF. The CDR3 region has the DNA TGCAGTGCTAGATCAAGGTTGGCGGGAGAAGAGACCCAGTACTTC.

The chain links TRBV13 to TRBJ2-7; D may be TRBD2 (6 bases). This CDR3 contains 14 residues. Per germline, CDR1 PRHDT and CDR2 FYEKMQ (reference sequence). The V end lost 1 base, the J end lost 6 bases, and 13 bases lay between the germline ends. CDR3 bases: TGTGCCAGCAGCTTAGTAACGGGAGTCCCCGAGCAGTACTTC. It codes for CASSLVTGVPEQYF.

Many counts were recorded for this clonotype. The J gene is TRBJ2-7, the V gene TRBV20-1, with a tentative D call TRBD1 (6 bases). Between the trimmed V and J ends, which lost 5 bases and 3 bases, there was a span of 17 bases. Germline CDR1 reads DFQATT; CDR2 reads SNEGSKA (reference sequence). The length of the CDR3 is 14 residues. For the CDR3, the DNA is TGCAGTGCTGTCCCATGGGGCAGGGGCTACGAGCAGTACTTC. This translates into CSAVPWGRGYEQYF.

This clonotype was picked up a small number of times. The chain employs TRBV12-3 or TRBV12-4 and TRBJ1-4, with unresolved D. The CDR3 runs 14 residues. V was trimmed by 6 bases and J by 2 bases, leaving 10 bases between them. The CDR3 is CASRCGLTNEKLFF. The CDR3 coding sequence is TGTGCCAGCAGGTGCGGTTTGACTAATGAAAAACTGTTTTTT.

This clonotype has just a few counts. This sequence joins TRBV6-1 and TRBJ1-4; 10 positions agree with TRBD1. CDR1 is MNHNS, CDR2 SASEGT, per germline. CDR3 length: 14 amino acids. J lost 8 bases, V lost 6 bases, and 6 bases had no gene match. CDR3 DNA sequence: TGTGCCAGCAGACAAGACAGGGGGCAAGAAAAACTGTTTTTT. This codes for CASRQDRGQEKLFF.

V is TRBV7-9 and J is TRBJ2-7; 11 nucleotides match TRBD2. V shed 3 bases, J shed 6 bases, and the junction held 4 bases outside the gene matches. CDR3 length equals 14 residues. Per the germline V gene, CDR1 is SEHNR and CDR2 is FQNEAQ (reference sequence). In DNA, the CDR3 is TGTGCCAGCAGCTTGGTAGCGGGGGGGCTCGAGCAGTACTTC. It specifies CASSLVAGGLEQYF.

This clonotype has just a few counts. The rearrangement links TRBV5-1 to TRBJ2-3; 9 bases fit TRBD1. The V and J ends lost 2 bases and 6 bases, in that order; junction bases with no gene match: 13. Germline CDR1 reads SGHRS; CDR2 reads YFSETQ. The CDR3 loop spans 17 amino acids. As DNA, the CDR3 is TGCGCCAGCAGCTTAACAACATCGGGACAGGGAAGGGATACGCAGTATTTT. It translates to CASSLTTSGQGRDTQYF.

The table lists this clonotype with many counts. DNA for the CDR3: TGTGCCAGCGGTGACCCAAATAAATACGAGCAGTACTTC. It translates to CASGDPNKYEQYF. The V and J genes are TRBV11-3 and TRBJ2-7; D not resolved. The CDR3 is made up of 13 amino acids. Germline CDR1 is SGHNT and CDR2 is YENEEA. With 8 bases removed from V and 4 bases from J, the gap between germline ends came to 15 bases. Complete variable domain (other parts from reference TRBV11-3 and TRBJ2-7): EAGVVQSPRYKIIEKKQPVAFWCNPISGHNTLYWYLQNLGQGPELLIRYENEEAVDDSQLPKDRFSAERLKGVDSTLKIQPAELGDSAVYLCASGDPNKYEQYFGPGTRLTVT.